Below, 28 T cell receptor beta chains from the same sample are listed, as sequenced in a study of blood T cell repertoires in COVID-19. Sequencing used immunoSEQ multiplex PCR; TCRdb keeps in-frame clones, though not all of them. This sample has over 250,000 clones, with about 85% found just once. The sequencing sample was made of peripheral blood. The source is a human donor in a cohort sampled during active COVID-19.

The J gene is TRBJ2-7, the V gene TRBV5-1, with 7 bases matching TRBD1. CDR1 and CDR2 (germline): SGHRS, YFSETQ. Trimming took 4 bases from V and 9 from J; bases not matched to a gene: 4. CDR3 size: 11 residues. CDR3 DNA: TGCGCCAGCAGCCGACAGGGCGTGCAGTACTTC. It encodes CASSRQGVQYF.

The V and J genes are TRBV15 and TRBJ1-5; 9 bases map to TRBD1. Germline CDR1 and CDR2: LNHNV and YYDKDF (reference sequence). J lost 4 bases, V lost 6 bases, and 7 bases had no gene match. This CDR3 has 15 residues. CDR3 sequence: CATRPGTGRNQPQHF. The CDR3 nucleotides read TGTGCCACCAGGCCCGGGACAGGGAGAAATCAGCCCCAGCATTTT. The full variable domain, with the rest looked up from reference TRBV15 and TRBJ1-5, is DAMVIQNPRYQVTQFGKPVTLSCSQTLNHNVMYWYQQKSSQAPKLLFHYYDKDFNNEADTPDNFQSRRPNTSFCFLDIRSPGLGDTAMYLCATRPGTGRNQPQHFGDGTRLSIL.

The rearrangement joins TRBV4-2 to TRBJ1-1, with a possible D match to TRBD1 (6 bases). Germline CDR1 is LGHNA and CDR2 is YNFKEQ. This CDR3 contains 14 residues. Trimming shortened V by 5 bases and J by 7 bases, and 17 bases separated the two germline ends. The CDR3 region is CASSSHGTQIEAFF. The CDR3 DNA follows: TGTGCCAGCAGCTCCCACGGGACACAGATTGAAGCTTTCTTT.

J is TRBJ2-2 and V is TRBV3-1 (or the pseudogene TRBV3-2); 7 positions agree with TRBD2. V lost 4 bases, J lost 8 bases, and 7 bases stayed unmatched. Germline V gene data show CDR1 as LGHDT and CDR2 as YNNKEL (reference sequence). The CDR3 covers 14 residues. The DNA for the CDR3 is TGTGCCAGCAGCCCCCGGACTAGTGTAGGGGAGCTGTTTTTT. Its translation: CASSPRTSVGELFF.

The V and J genes are TRBV4-1 and TRBJ2-3; 8 bases fit TRBD2. V dropped 1 base and J dropped 0; count of bases not matched to a gene: 9. The length of the CDR3 is 18 residues. Germline lookup yields CDR1 MGHRA and CDR2 YSYEKL. The CDR3 reads CASSQGTAGGPSTDTQYF. As DNA, the CDR3 is TGCGCCAGCAGCCAAGGAACGGCGGGAGGACCGAGCACAGATACGCAGTATTTT.

The chain joins TRBV4-3 to TRBJ2-2; no clear D. Looked up from germline, CDR1 is LGHNA and CDR2 is YSLEER. The V end was cut by 0 bases, the J end by 0 bases, with 5 bases between. This CDR3 spans 15 amino acids. CDR3 loop: CASSQETTNTGELFF. In nucleotides, the CDR3 is TGCGCCAGCAGCCAAGAGACAACGAACACCGGGGAGCTGTTTTTT.

The chain combines TRBV7-3 with TRBJ1-1, with D possibly TRBD1 on 5 matching bases. This CDR3 is 15 amino acids long. Trimming shortened V by 5 bases and J by 5 bases, and 18 bases separated the two germline ends. The V gene's germline CDR1 is SGHTA and CDR2 FQGTGA. The CDR3 spells CASSPGGGIRTEAFF. As DNA, the CDR3 is TGTGCCAGCAGCCCCGGGGGAGGGATAAGAACTGAAGCTTTCTTT.

V and J are TRBV6-5 and TRBJ1-3; D remains unclear. From germline, CDR1 is MNHEY and CDR2 SVGAGI. Deletions cut 7 bases from V and 0 bases from J, with 13 bases between. The CDR3 loop spans 15 amino acids. The CDR3 region has the DNA TGTGCCAGCACACAAACAGTCCACTCTGGAAACACCATATATTTT. Residues: CASTQTVHSGNTIYF.

This clone has only a few counts. V is TRBV27 and J is TRBJ2-1, with D perhaps matching TRBD2 (6 bases). This CDR3 region has 12 residues. Trimming left V 4 bases short and J 7 bases short, with 8 bases between. Germline CDR1 is MNHEY and CDR2 is SMNVEV (reference sequence). CDR3 DNA: TGTGCCAGCAGTTCACTAGCAAATGAGCAGTTCTTC. This codes for CASSSLANEQFF.

The V and J genes are TRBV7-9 and TRBJ2-3; 12 bases line up with TRBD2. From germline, CDR1 is SEHNR and CDR2 FQNEAQ (reference sequence). This CDR3 has 16 amino acids. The V segment lost 5 bases and the J segment 3 bases; nucleotides outside the gene matches: 6. The CDR3 DNA follows: TGTGCCAGCAGCCTGACTAGCGGGAGAGGGACAGATACGCAGTATTTT. This gives the protein CASSLTSGRGTDTQYF. The entire variable domain, with the rest obtained from reference TRBV7-9 and TRBJ2-3, is as follows: DTGVSQNPRHKITKRGQNVTFRCDPISEHNRLYWYRQTLGQGPEFLTYFQNEAQLEKSRLLSDRFSAERPKGSFSTLEIQRTEQGDSAMYLCASSLTSGRGTDTQYFGPGTRLTVL.

The V gene is TRBV7-8, the J gene TRBJ2-7; 7 nucleotides line up with TRBD2. CDR3 length: 15 amino acids. V shed 1 base and J 3 bases; nucleotides not matched to a gene: 6. The germline V gene encodes CDR1 SGHVS and CDR2 FQNEAQ. Here the CDR3 reads CASSLVRTRDYEQYF. The DNA of the CDR3 is TGTGCCAGCAGCTTAGTAAGGACTAGAGACTACGAGCAGTACTTC. Supplemented by reference TRBV7-8 and TRBJ2-7, the full variable domain reads GAGVSQSPRYKVAKRGQDVALRCDPISGHVSLFWYQQALGQGPEFLTYFQNEAQLDKSGLPSDRFFAERPEGSVSTLKIQRTQQEDSAVYLCASSLVRTRDYEQYFGPGTRLTVT.

The chain employs TRBV4-1 and TRBJ2-7, with 9 bases that match TRBD1. V lost 3 bases to trimming and J lost 3 bases; unmatched junction nucleotides: 0. The CDR3 contains 13 residues. Germline CDR1 MGHRA, CDR2 YSYEKL. The CDR3 nucleotides read TGCGCCAGCAGCCAGACAGGGGGCTACGAGCAGTACTTC. Translating gives CASSQTGGYEQYF.

V usage is TRBV4-1 and J usage is TRBJ2-7, with 12 bases lining up with TRBD2. The V gene's germline CDR1 is MGHRA and CDR2 YSYEKL. The CDR3 is 20 amino acids. The ends lost 3 bases at V and 2 bases at J; junction bases unmatched: 17. CDR3 coding DNA: TGCGCCAGCAGCCAGCAGACAGGGAGGACTAGCGGGACCCGACCCTACGAGCAGTACTTC. Its translation: CASSQQTGRTSGTRPYEQYF.

This clone has only a few counts. The chain uses TRBV7-9 and TRBJ1-2, with D possibly being TRBD1 (5 bases). The CDR3 has 13 amino acids. Deletions cut 4 bases from V and 4 bases from J, with 10 bases between. The V gene's germline CDR1 is SEHNR and CDR2 FQNEAQ (reference sequence). The CDR3 DNA reads TGTGCCAGCAGCTCCTCCGGGGGCTATGGCTACACCTTC. It specifies CASSSSGGYGYTF. Drawing the rest from reference TRBV7-9 and TRBJ1-2, the complete variable domain is DTGVSQNPRHKITKRGQNVTFRCDPISEHNRLYWYRQTLGQGPEFLTYFQNEAQLEKSRLLSDRFSAERPKGSFSTLEIQRTEQGDSAMYLCASSSSGGYGYTFGSGTRLTVV.

The chain is built from TRBV5-1 and TRBJ2-5; 14 bases align to TRBD2. The ends lost 0 bases at V and 5 bases at J; junction bases unmatched: 6. The germline V gene encodes CDR1 SGHRS and CDR2 YFSETQ. The CDR3 length is 17 residues. The DNA for the CDR3 is TGCGCCAGCAGCTTGGGAGGGACTAGCGGGAGTAGGGAGACCCAGTACTTC. As protein: CASSLGGTSGSRETQYF.

CDR3 nucleotides: TGTGCCAGCAACAGGGACCTCTCTGGAAACACCATATATTTT. Translating gives CASNRDLSGNTIYF. The chain has TRBV2 and TRBJ1-3; maybe TRBD1 (6 bases). This CDR3 has 14 residues. With 7 bases removed from V and 0 bases from J, the gap between germline ends came to 10 bases. Germline V gene data show CDR1 as SNHLY and CDR2 as FYNNEI.

The CDR3 protein is CASSSGAASNQPQHF. CDR3 DNA: TGTGCCAGCAGCTCCGGTGCAGCGAGCAATCAGCCCCAGCATTTT. The V and J genes are TRBV5-5 and TRBJ1-5; unclear D gene. Trimming left V 3 bases short and J 1 base short, with 11 bases between. The germline CDR1 and CDR2 sequences are SGHKS and YYEKEE (reference sequence). The CDR3 is made up of 15 amino acids.

The chain couples TRBV19 to TRBJ2-2, with D tentatively TRBD1 (5 bases). Trimming cost V 8 bases and J 6 bases, with 13 bases left between them. CDR1 is LNHDA and CDR2 is SQIVND in the germline V gene (reference sequence). The length of the CDR3 is 13 residues. The CDR3: CASGALRAGELFF. As DNA, the CDR3 is TGTGCCAGTGGGGCGCTCCGGGCCGGGGAGCTGTTTTTT.

The chain links TRBV6-6 to TRBJ1-5; a possible D gene is TRBD1 (6 bases). Germline V lookup: CDR1 MNHNY, CDR2 SVGAGI (reference sequence). Trimming took 6 bases from V and 3 from J, leaving 9 bases between them. The CDR3 has 13 amino acids. The CDR3 reads CASRGQFNQPQHF. The CDR3 coding sequence is TGTGCCAGCAGAGGACAGTTCAATCAGCCCCAGCATTTT.

This chain links TRBV6-4 with TRBJ2-1; 10 bases are a match to TRBD2. J gave up 9 bases and V 5 bases, and 10 bases lay outside the gene matches. CDR3 size: 15 residues. Per germline, CDR1 MRHNA and CDR2 SNTAGT. For the CDR3, the DNA is TGTGCCAGCAGTCTTATAGCGGGAGGAGGTTTTGAGCAGTTCTTC. Translated: CASSLIAGGGFEQFF.

The chain couples TRBV2 to TRBJ2-1, with D uncertain. Germline V CDR1 and CDR2: SNHLY, FYNNEI. Trimming took off 6 bases at V and 5 bases at J, with 8 bases between the two ends. CDR3 size: 12 residues. The DNA for the CDR3 is TGTGCCAGCAGAACAGCCAACAATGAGCAGTTCTTC. Translation: CASRTANNEQFF. The whole variable domain, filled in from reference TRBV2 and TRBJ2-1, reads EPEVTQTPSHQVTQMGQEVILRCVPISNHLYFYWYRQILGQKVEFLVSFYNNEISEKSEIFDDQFSVERPDGSNFTLKIRSTKLEDSAMYFCASRTANNEQFFGPGTRLTVL.

This clone came up a few times. This chain links TRBV7-6 with TRBJ2-3; D may be TRBD1 (6 bases). Germline loops: CDR1 SGHVS, CDR2 FNYEAQ. This CDR3 region has 14 residues. Trimming took off 5 bases at V and 2 bases at J, with 11 bases between the two ends. In DNA, the CDR3 is TGTGCCAGCAGCAGGGACATACCCACAGATACGCAGTATTTT. Protein: CASSRDIPTDTQYF.

A word on this clone: Other nucleotide sequences in the sample specify the same CDR3. V is TRBV6-6 and J is TRBJ1-1; perhaps TRBD1 as D (6 bases). Per germline, CDR1 MNHNY and CDR2 SVGAGI (reference sequence). The CDR3 covers 13 residues. V was pared by 2 bases and J by 4 bases, with 8 bases between. The DNA of the CDR3 is TGTGCCAGCAGTTACGGCAGGGGCACTGAAGCTTTCTTT. Translated: CASSYGRGTEAFF.

The J gene is TRBJ2-3, the V gene TRBV7-8; 8 bases are a match to TRBD2. Per germline, CDR1 SGHVS and CDR2 FQNEAQ. After removal of 5 bases from V and 5 bases from J, the junction contained 6 bases not matched to a gene. The length of the CDR3 is 14 residues. The CDR3 DNA follows: TGTGCCAGCAGCCCCGGACTAGCAGAAGATACGCAGTATTTT. Amino acid sequence: CASSPGLAEDTQYF.

This chain joins TRBV24-1 and TRBJ1-4; 8 nucleotides align to TRBD1. The V gene end was trimmed by 2 bases and the J gene end by 4 bases; junction bases not matched to a gene: 8. The CDR3 is 17 residues long. The germline V gene encodes CDR1 KGHDR and CDR2 SFDVKD. The CDR3 here is CATSDWDRPSRNEKLFF. The CDR3 bases are TGTGCCACCAGTGATTGGGACAGGCCAAGCCGTAATGAAAAACTGTTTTTT.

J is TRBJ2-2 and V is TRBV11-2, with unresolved D. Germline V lookup: CDR1 SGHAT, CDR2 FQNNGV. There are 13 residues in the CDR3. V was clipped by 6 bases and J by 5 bases, with 10 bases between them. The chain's CDR3 is CASRALITGELFF. The DNA of the CDR3 is TGTGCCAGCAGAGCCCTAATTACCGGGGAGCTGTTTTTT.

The gene calls are TRBV18 and TRBJ2-1, with D perhaps matching TRBD1 (6 bases). CDR3 length: 14 residues. Trimming took 6 bases from V and 5 from J, leaving 14 bases between them. Germline loops: CDR1 KGHSH, CDR2 LQKENI. CDR3 in DNA: TGTGCCAGCTCCCCCGGGACAACAAACAATGAGCAGTTCTTC. Protein: CASSPGTTNNEQFF.

The chain combines TRBV2 with TRBJ2-1, with 10 bases matching TRBD2. The CDR3 spans 16 residues. CDR1 is SNHLY, CDR2 FYNNEI, per germline. Trimming at V came to 7 bases and at J to 2 bases, leaving 8 bases not matched to a gene. The CDR3 DNA is TGTGCCAGCAAATCCACTAGCGGGACCGCCTACAATGAGCAGTTCTTC. This translates into CASKSTSGTAYNEQFF.